Below are 2 T cell receptor beta chains sequenced from a single sample in a study of cytomegalovirus exposure and HLA in healthy donors. Assay: immunoSEQ multiplex PCR; the TCRdb copy retains only in-frame clones and omits some. The repertoire holds about 240,000 clones, with approximately 83% as singletons. Sequenced input: PBMCs. The origin of the receptors is a woman aged 25 to 45 in good health and CMV-seropositive.

CDR3 region: CASSLSGGYEQYF. DNA of the CDR3: TGTGCCAGCAGCTTATCAGGGGGGTACGAGCAGTACTTC. The rearrangement uses TRBV7-9 and TRBJ2-7; the D gene is possibly TRBD1 (7 bases). CDR1 and CDR2 (germline): SEHNR, FQNEAQ (reference sequence). The germline V and J ends were trimmed by 2 bases and 4 bases, with 9 bases remaining between them. The CDR3 is 13 amino acids. The full variable domain, its missing parts supplied by reference TRBV7-9 and TRBJ2-7, is DTGVSQNPRHKITKRGQNVTFRCDPISEHNRLYWYRQTLGQGPEFLTYFQNEAQLEKSRLLSDRFSAERPKGSFSTLEIQRTEQGDSAMYLCASSLSGGYEQYFGPGTRLTVT.

The rearrangement links TRBV2 to TRBJ2-6; 7 nucleotides line up with TRBD1. Germline V gene data show CDR1 as SNHLY and CDR2 as FYNNEI. This CDR3 contains 18 residues. Trimming took 4 bases from V and 1 from J; bases not matched to a gene: 10. This CDR3 reads CASSGPGQFESGANVLTF. The CDR3 DNA sequence: TGTGCCAGCAGTGGACCGGGACAGTTTGAGTCTGGGGCCAACGTCCTGACTTTC. The full variable domain, completed using reference TRBV2 and TRBJ2-6, is EPEVTQTPSHQVTQMGQEVILRCVPISNHLYFYWYRQILGQKVEFLVSFYNNEISEKSEIFDDQFSVERPDGSNFTLKIRSTKLEDSAMYFCASSGPGQFESGANVLTFGAGSRLTVL.